This T cell receptor (beta chain) was sequenced during a study of beta chain features in type 1 diabetes. Across the whole study: Investigators examined around 98 million sorted cells across all samples. Study-level points and caveats: All four CD4+ subsets of Type 1 diabetes patients contained TCRB CDR3s that were moderately but significantly shorter. VDJ junctions in type 1 diabetes patients carried more deletions and fewer insertions.

This clone was picked up a small number of times. Its antigen is unidentified. Reverse transcribing all isolated RNA meant expressed TCRB transcripts were sequenced. Assay used: immunoSEQ multiplex PCR; TCRdb lists only in-frame clones, some missing. The sample shows 250,000 to 350,000 clones, 13% to 15% of them seen only once. Germline V gene sequence: CDR1 LNHDA, CDR2 SQIVND (reference sequence). Losses at the gene ends were 3 bases for V and 8 bases for J; bases not matched to a gene: 2. The CDR3 length is 13 residues. CD45RO/CCR7/CD25/CD127/CD95/CD27 separated CD4+ naive, central memory, regulatory and stem cell-like memory cells by sorting.

The sequence was collected from a man aged 25-45 years with type 1 diabetes. The chain has TRBV19 and TRBJ2-1; 9 bases are shared with TRBD2. Material for sequencing was naive CD4+ T cells from blood. The CDR3 nucleotides read TGTGCCAGTAGTATGCGACTAGCGGATGAGCAGTTCTTC. This codes for CASSMRLADEQFF.